This T cell receptor (beta chain) is drawn from a study of blood T cell repertoires in COVID-19. Study background: From T cells, B-cell-depleted T cells, or PBMCs came the material, which was cDNA or gDNA.

Using immunoSEQ multiplex PCR, the repertoire was profiled, and TCRdb retains in-frame clones only, with some absent. The sample has around 160,000 clones; over 90% are singletons. The germline V gene has CDR1 DFQATT and CDR2 SNEGSKA (reference sequence). Trimming stripped 3 bases from V and 2 bases from J, with 11 bases between. This CDR3 comprises 14 residues. The material sequenced was peripheral blood. This rearrangement joins TRBV20-1 to TRBJ2-1; D unresolved. The receptor was derived from an older woman with COVID-19, enrolled during active disease. The CDR3 spells CSASSVFTYNEQFF. The CDR3 DNA reads as TGCAGTGCTAGTTCGGTATTCACCTACAATGAGCAGTTCTTC.